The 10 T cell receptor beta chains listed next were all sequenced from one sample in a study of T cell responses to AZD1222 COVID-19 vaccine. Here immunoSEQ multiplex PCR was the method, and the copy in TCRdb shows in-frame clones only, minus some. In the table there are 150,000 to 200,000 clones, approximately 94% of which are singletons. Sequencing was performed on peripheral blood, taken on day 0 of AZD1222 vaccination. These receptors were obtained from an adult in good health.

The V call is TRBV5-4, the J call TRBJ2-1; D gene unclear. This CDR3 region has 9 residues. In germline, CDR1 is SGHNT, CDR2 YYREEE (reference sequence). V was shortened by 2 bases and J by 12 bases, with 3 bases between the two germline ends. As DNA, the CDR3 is TGTGCCAGCAGCTTTGGGCAGTTCTTC. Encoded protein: CASSFGQFF.

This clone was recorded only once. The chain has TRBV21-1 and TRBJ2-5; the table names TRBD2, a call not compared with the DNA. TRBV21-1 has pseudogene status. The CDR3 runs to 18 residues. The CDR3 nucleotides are TGTGCCAGCAGCAAACGGGGAGCAACTAGCGGGAGTGGGGAGACCCAGTACTTC. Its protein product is CASSKRGATSGSGETQYF.

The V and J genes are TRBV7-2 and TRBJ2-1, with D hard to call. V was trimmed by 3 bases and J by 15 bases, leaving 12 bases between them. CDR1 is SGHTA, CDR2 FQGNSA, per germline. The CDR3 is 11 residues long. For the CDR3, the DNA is TGTGCCAGCAGCTTTCGTAGCTTTCCGTTCTTC. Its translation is CASSFRSFPFF.

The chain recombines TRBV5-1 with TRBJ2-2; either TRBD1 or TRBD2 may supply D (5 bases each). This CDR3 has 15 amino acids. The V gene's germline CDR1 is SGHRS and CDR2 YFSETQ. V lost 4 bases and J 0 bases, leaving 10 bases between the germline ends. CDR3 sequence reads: CASSRGAANTGELFF. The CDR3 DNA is TGCGCCAGCAGCAGGGGAGCCGCGAACACCGGGGAGCTGTTTTTT.

The CDR3 nucleotides read TGTGCCTGGAGCCTTGTAGGGACAGGGGGCTCTAACTATGGCTACACCTTC. It translates to CAWSLVGTGGSNYGYTF. The chain carries TRBV30 and TRBJ1-2; 12 nucleotides align to TRBD1. From germline, CDR1 is GTSNPN and CDR2 SVGIG (reference sequence). The CDR3 runs 17 residues. With 3 bases clipped from V and 0 bases from J, the junction kept 8 bases outside the gene matches.

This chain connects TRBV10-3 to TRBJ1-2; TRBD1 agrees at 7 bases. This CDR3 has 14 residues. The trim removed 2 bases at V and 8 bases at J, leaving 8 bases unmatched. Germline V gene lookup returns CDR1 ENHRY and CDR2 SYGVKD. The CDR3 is CAISEPGDSLGYTF. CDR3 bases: TGTGCCATCAGTGAGCCAGGGGACAGTCTAGGCTACACCTTC.

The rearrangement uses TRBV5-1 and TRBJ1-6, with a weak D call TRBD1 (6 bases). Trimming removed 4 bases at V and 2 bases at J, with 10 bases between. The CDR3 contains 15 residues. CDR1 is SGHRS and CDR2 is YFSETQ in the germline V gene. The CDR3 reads CASSRTGTYNSPLHF. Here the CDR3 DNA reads TGCGCCAGCAGCAGAACAGGGACCTATAATTCACCCCTCCACTTT.

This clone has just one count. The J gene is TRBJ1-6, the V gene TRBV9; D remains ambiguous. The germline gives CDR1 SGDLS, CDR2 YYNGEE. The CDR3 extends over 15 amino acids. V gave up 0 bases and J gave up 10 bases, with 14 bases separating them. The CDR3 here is CASSVGGGRWSPLHF. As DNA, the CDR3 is TGTGCCAGCAGCGTAGGGGGAGGCCGTTGGTCACCCCTCCACTTT.

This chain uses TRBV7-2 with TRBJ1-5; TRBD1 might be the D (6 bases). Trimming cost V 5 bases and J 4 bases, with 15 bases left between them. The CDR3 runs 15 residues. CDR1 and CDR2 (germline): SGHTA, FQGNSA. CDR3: CASSPDGGANQPQHF. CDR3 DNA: TGTGCCAGCAGCCCAGATGGGGGCGCTAATCAGCCCCAGCATTTT.

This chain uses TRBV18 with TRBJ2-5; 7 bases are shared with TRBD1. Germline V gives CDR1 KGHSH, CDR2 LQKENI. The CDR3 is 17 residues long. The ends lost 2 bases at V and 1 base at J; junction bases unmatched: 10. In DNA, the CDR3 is TGTGCCAGCTCACCAGGGCAGGGGGTGACTATCCAAGAGACCCAGTACTTC. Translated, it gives CASSPGQGVTIQETQYF.